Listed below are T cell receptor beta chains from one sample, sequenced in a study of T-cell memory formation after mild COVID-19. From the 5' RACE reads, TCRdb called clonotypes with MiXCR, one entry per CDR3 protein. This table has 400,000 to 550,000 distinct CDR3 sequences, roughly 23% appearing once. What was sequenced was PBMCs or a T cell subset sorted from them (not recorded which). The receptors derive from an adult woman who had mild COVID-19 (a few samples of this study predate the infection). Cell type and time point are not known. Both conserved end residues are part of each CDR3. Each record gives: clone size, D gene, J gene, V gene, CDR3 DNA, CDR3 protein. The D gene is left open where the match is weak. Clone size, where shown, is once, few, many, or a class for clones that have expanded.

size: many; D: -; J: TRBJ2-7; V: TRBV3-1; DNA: TGTGCCAGCAGCCAAGGTTACGAGCAGTACTTC; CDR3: CASSQGYEQYF
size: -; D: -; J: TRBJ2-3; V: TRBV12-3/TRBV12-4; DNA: TGTGCCAGCAGTTTGGGCGGGTGGGACGATACGCAGTATTTT; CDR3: CASSLGGWDDTQYF
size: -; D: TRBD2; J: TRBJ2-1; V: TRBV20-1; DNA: TGCAGTGCAAGCGGGGGGACTAGCGGGAGAAATGAGCAGTTCTTC; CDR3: CSASGGTSGRNEQFF
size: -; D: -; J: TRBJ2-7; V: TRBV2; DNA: TGTGCCAGCAGTGATTTAGGGGGGATATACGAGCAGTACTTC; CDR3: CASSDLGGIYEQYF
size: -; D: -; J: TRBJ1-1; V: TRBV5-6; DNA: TGTGCCAGCAGCTCCGCCCTCCTCCTAAGGCCCGAAGCTTTCTTT; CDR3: CASSSALLLRPEAFF
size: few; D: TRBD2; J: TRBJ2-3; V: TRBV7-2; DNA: TGTGCCAGCAGCCCCACTAGCGGGAGAAATACGCAGTATTTT; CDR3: CASSPTSGRNTQYF
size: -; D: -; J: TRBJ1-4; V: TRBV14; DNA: TGTGCCAGCAGCCAGCAACACGGGACGTATGAAAAACTGTTTTTT; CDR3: CASSQQHGTYEKLFF
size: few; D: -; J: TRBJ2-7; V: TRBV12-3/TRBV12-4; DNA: TGTGCCAGCACGAGACAGGAAACCTACGAGCAGTACTTC; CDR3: CASTRQETYEQYF
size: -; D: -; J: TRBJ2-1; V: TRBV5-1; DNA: TGCGCCAGCTCCACGGGCGCAAACTCCAATGAGCAGTTCTTC; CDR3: CASSTGANSNEQFF
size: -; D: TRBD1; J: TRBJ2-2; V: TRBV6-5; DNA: TGTGCCAGCAGACCGAGAGGGGGCGCTTACTCCACCGGGGAGCTGTTTTTT; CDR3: CASRPRGGAYSTGELFF
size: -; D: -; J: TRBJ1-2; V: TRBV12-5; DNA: TGTGCTAGTGGTTTGGGTCTCAGGCTCGGCTACACCTTC; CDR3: CASGLGLRLGYTF
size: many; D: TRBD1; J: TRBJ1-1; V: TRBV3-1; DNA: TGTGCCAGCAGCCGACAGGGCGATACTGAAGCTTTCTTT; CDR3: CASSRQGDTEAFF
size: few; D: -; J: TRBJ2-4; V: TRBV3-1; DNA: TGTGCCAGCAGCCGTCGGGGGGCCAAAAACATTCAGTACTTC; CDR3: CASSRRGAKNIQYF
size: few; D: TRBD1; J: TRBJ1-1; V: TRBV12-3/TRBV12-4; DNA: TGTGCCAGCAGTCCTTCGGGGGGCAGGGGGGCTTTCTTT; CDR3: CASSPSGGRGAFF
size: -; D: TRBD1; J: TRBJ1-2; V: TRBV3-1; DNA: TGTGCCAGCAGGTTGACAGGGTTTGGAATCACCTTC; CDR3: CASRLTGFGITF
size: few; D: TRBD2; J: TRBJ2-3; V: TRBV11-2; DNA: TGTGCCAGCAGCTTAGATACCGCGGTCAGCGGGGTAGCAGATACGCAGTATTTT; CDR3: CASSLDTAVSGVADTQYF
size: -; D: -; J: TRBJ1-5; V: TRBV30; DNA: TGTGCCTGGAGTGTACAAAAAGTGGGCAATCAGCCCCAGCATTTT; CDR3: CAWSVQKVGNQPQHF
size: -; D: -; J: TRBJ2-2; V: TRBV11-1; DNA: TGTGCCAGCAACTTAGTCCCAGGGGCCCTCACCGGGGAGCTGTTTTTT; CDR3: CASNLVPGALTGELFF
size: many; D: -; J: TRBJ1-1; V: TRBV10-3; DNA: TGTGCCATCAGGTACGAGGCAGGGACAACAACTGAAGCTTTCTTT; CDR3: CAIRYEAGTTTEAFF
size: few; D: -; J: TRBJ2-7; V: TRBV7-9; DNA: TGTGCCAGCCGCGGTGTGAAGGAGCAGTACTTC; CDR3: CASRGVKEQYF
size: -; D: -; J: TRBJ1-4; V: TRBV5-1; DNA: TGCGCCAGCAGCTTGGGGCAGGCGAATTTAGAAAAACTGTTTTTT; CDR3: CASSLGQANLEKLFF
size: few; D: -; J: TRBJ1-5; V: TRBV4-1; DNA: TGCGCCAGCAGCCAAGGGAGAGGGGGGAAGAATCAGCCCCAGCATTTT; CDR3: CASSQGRGGKNQPQHF
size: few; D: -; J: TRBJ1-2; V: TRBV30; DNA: TGTGCCTGGAGAGAAGCGGGACTCCGGGAGGACTATGGCTACACCTTC; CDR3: CAWREAGLREDYGYTF
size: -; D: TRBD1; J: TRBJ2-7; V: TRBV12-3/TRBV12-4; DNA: TGTGCCAGCAGTACAGACCATCCCGGGACAGGGATTTACTCCTACGAGCAGTACTTC; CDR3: CASSTDHPGTGIYSYEQYF
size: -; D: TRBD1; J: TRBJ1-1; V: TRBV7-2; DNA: TGTGCCAGCAGCCTAGGTTGGGGACAGGGGATCGAAGGGACTGAAGCTTTCTTT; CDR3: CASSLGWGQGIEGTEAFF
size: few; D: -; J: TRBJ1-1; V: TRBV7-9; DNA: TGTGCCAGCAGCTTAGCCGCTGGGGGGGGAAACACTGAAGCTTTCTTT; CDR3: CASSLAAGGGNTEAFF
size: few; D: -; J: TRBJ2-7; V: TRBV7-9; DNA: TGTGCCAGCAGCACGAACCAGGGGCTCTCCTACGAGCAGTACTTC; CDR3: CASSTNQGLSYEQYF
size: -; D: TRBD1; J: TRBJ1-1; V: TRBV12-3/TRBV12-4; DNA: TGTGCCAGCAGTTATGGGACAGTGAACACTGAAGCTTTCTTT; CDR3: CASSYGTVNTEAFF
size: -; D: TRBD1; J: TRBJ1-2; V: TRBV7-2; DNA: TGTGCCAGCAGCTTGGTCCTTACAGGGGGCGCTAACTATGGCTACACCTTC; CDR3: CASSLVLTGGANYGYTF
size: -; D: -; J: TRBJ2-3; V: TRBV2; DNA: TGTGCCAGCAGTGTCAGGGACCGGACAGATACGCAGTATTTT; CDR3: CASSVRDRTDTQYF
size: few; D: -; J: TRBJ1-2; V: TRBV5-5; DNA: TGTGCCAGCAGCCAAAATTGGATGCGAAGCTACACCTTC; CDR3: CASSQNWMRSYTF
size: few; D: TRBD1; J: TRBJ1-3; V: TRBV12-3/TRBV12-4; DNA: TGTGCCAGCAGTTCACGACAGGGGACTGGAAACACCATATATTTT; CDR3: CASSSRQGTGNTIYF
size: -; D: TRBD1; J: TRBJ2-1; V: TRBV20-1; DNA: TGCAGTGCTAGATGGGGGACAGTCCTCCCCTACAATGAGCAGTTCTTC; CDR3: CSARWGTVLPYNEQFF
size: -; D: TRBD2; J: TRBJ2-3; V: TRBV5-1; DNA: TGCGCCAGCAGCTTGGAGCTAGCGGGAGTGGATACGCAGTATTTT; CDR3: CASSLELAGVDTQYF
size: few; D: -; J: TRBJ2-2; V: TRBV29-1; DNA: TGCAGCGTTGTCGGGACCGAGGGCACCGGGGAGCTGTTTTTT; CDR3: CSVVGTEGTGELFF
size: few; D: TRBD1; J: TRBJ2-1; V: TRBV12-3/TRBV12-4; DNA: TGTGCCAGCAGGTCCGGACAGGGAACGTTCTTC; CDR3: CASRSGQGTFF
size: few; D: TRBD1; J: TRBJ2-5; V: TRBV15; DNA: TGTGCCACCAGCTTAAGACAGGGGGCGACCCAGTACTTC; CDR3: CATSLRQGATQYF
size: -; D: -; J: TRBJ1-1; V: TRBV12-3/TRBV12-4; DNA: TGTGCCAGCAGTTTCAGGTCAGGGCTTGAAGCTTTCTTT; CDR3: CASSFRSGLEAFF
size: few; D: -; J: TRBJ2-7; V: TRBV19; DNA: TGTGCCAGTAGTAGAGTAGTCGCCTACGAGCAGTACTTC; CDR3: CASSRVVAYEQYF
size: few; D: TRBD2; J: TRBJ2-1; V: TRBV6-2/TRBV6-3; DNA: TGTGCCAGCACCCCGGCGGGAGTCGGGTACAATGAGCAGTTCTTC; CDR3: CASTPAGVGYNEQFF
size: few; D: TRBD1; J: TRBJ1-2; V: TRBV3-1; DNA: TGTGCCAGCAGCCCCCACAGGGGGAAGGTCGATGGCTACACCTTC; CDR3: CASSPHRGKVDGYTF
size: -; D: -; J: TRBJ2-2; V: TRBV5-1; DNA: TGCGCCAGCAGCGGTGGGGACCCACGGCCCGGGGAGCTGTTTTTT; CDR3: CASSGGDPRPGELFF
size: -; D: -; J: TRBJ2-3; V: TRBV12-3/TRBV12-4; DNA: TGTGCCAGCAGTTTAGAGTCGGTCTTGGATACGCAGTATTTT; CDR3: CASSLESVLDTQYF
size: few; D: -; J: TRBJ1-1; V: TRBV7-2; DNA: TGTGCCAGCAGCTTAGCGAGGGGTTCGAAGCGAATGAACACTGAAGCTTTCTTT; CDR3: CASSLARGSKRMNTEAFF
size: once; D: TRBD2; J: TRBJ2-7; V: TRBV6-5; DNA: TGTGCCAGCAGTCTCGCCCGCTCGGGAGGGATCCTCCTTTTGTACTTC; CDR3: CASSLARSGGILLLYF
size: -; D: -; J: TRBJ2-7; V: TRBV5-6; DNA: TGTGCCAGCAGCTCGGACCCGGGATCTCGCGAGCAGTACTTC; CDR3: CASSSDPGSREQYF
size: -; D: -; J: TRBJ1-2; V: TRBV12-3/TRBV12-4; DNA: TGTGCCAGCAGTTTGGGGGCAAGGGGCTACACCTTC; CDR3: CASSLGARGYTF
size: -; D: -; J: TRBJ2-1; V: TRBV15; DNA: TGTGCCACCAGCGGAAATGCCCCCTACAATGAGCAGTTCTTC; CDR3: CATSGNAPYNEQFF
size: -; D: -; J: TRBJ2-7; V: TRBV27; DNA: TGTGCCAGCAGTTCCCGGGGTCCCTACGAGCAGTACTTC; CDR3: CASSSRGPYEQYF
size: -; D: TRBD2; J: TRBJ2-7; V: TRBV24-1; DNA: TGTGCCACCAGTGATCACCTTAGCGGGAGCCCCTACGAGCAGTACTTC; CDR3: CATSDHLSGSPYEQYF
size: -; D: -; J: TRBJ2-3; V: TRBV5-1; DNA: TGCGCCAGCAGCTTGGTCTGGACAGTTAGCACAGATACGCAGTATTTT; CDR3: CASSLVWTVSTDTQYF